This is a list of T cell receptor beta chains from one sample in a study of shared clonotypes between healthy human individuals. Some clones are missing from TCRdb's copy, which holds only in-frame ones; the method was immunoSEQ multiplex PCR. The sample holds some 630,000 clones; roughly 96% are singletons and the top ten take less than 0.12%. Sample: naive CD8+ T cells sorted from blood. The source is a woman in her twenties or thirties in good health. The CDR3 runs from the conserved cysteine through the conserved F or W. A D gene is named only where the DNA matches it firmly. Only some rows state a clone size, as once, few, many or a class for expanded clones.

J gene	V gene	D gene	clone size	CDR3 DNA	CDR3 protein
TRBJ1-3	TRBV18	.	.	TGTGCCAGCTTAGGACAGCGAAACACCATATATTTT	CASLGQRNTIYF
TRBJ2-7	TRBV5-1	.	.	TGCGCCAGCAGCCCCGGGGGATACGAGCAGTACTTC	CASSPGGYEQYF
TRBJ2-1	TRBV9	.	.	TGTGCCAGCAGCGAGACCGATAGCTCCTACAATGAGCAGTTCTTC	CASSETDSSYNEQFF
TRBJ1-5	TRBV14	TRBD1	.	TGTGCCAGCAGCCATGGGACAGGGACGGCCAATCAGCCCCAGCATTTT	CASSHGTGTANQPQHF
TRBJ2-7	TRBV6-5	TRBD2	.	TGTGCCAGCAGTTATAGTCCTAGCGGGAGTAGCGAGCAGTACTTC	CASSYSPSGSSEQYF
TRBJ2-5	TRBV28	TRBD1	.	TGTGCCAGCAGTTCCGGGACAGGGACGTTGCAGTACTTC	CASSSGTGTLQYF
TRBJ2-1	TRBV2	.	.	TGTGCCAGCAGTGTAGGTGAGCAGTTCTTC	CASSVGEQFF
TRBJ2-7	TRBV27	.	.	TGTGCCAGCGCACAGGACGGATCCTACGAGCAGTACTTC	CASAQDGSYEQYF
TRBJ2-7	TRBV7-9	TRBD1	.	TGTGCCAGTGGACAGGGTTGGAACGAGCAGTACTTC	CASGQGWNEQYF
TRBJ1-1	TRBV19	.	.	TGTGCCAGTAGTATCCCCGGAATGAACACTGAAGCTTTCTTT	CASSIPGMNTEAFF
TRBJ2-1	TRBV27	TRBD1	.	TGTGCCAGCAGTCCCCGGGACAGCACCAATGAGCAGTTCTTC	CASSPRDSTNEQFF
TRBJ1-5	TRBV5-6	.	.	TGTGCCAGCAGTTCCGGGACATTGAGCAATCAGCCCCAGCATTTT	CASSSGTLSNQPQHF
TRBJ1-1	TRBV28	.	once	TGTGCCAGCAGTCTACACCGGGGGACGCCCACTGAAGCTTTCTTT	CASSLHRGTPTEAFF
TRBJ1-1	TRBV5-4	.	.	TGTGCCAGCAGCTTGGCTTCGGGCACTGAAGCTTTCTTT	CASSLASGTEAFF
TRBJ2-4	TRBV5-8	.	.	TGTGCCAGCAGCTACTGGACAGTACTAGGAGCCAAAAACATTCAGTACTTC	CASSYWTVLGAKNIQYF
TRBJ2-5	TRBV2	.	.	TGTGCCAGCAGTGAAATGGGGAGAACTGAGACCCAGTACTTC	CASSEMGRTETQYF
TRBJ1-2	TRBV2	.	once	TGTGCCGGGGGTGGGACGGACTATGGCTACACCTTC	CAGGGTDYGYTF
TRBJ2-7	TRBV4-2	.	.	TGTGCCAGCAGCTCCGGGCCATCCGCCTACGAGCAGTACTTC	CASSSGPSAYEQYF
TRBJ2-1	TRBV13	TRBD2	.	TGTGCCAGCAGCTTAGAAGAGGGCGGGAGGGTTTACAATGAGCAGTTCTTC	CASSLEEGGRVYNEQFF
TRBJ2-1	TRBV13	TRBD2	.	TGTGCCAGCAGCTTAACTAGCGGTTACAATGAGCAGTTCTTC	CASSLTSGYNEQFF
TRBJ2-2	TRBV5-6	.	.	TGTGCCAGCAGCTTGGGGGCCACCGGGGAGCTGTTTTTT	CASSLGATGELFF
TRBJ1-1	TRBV9	.	.	TGTGCCAGCAGCGTAGCCCCATCTGGGGGCACTGAAGCTTTCTTT	CASSVAPSGGTEAFF
TRBJ2-7	TRBV2	.	.	TGTGCCAGCTCGAAGGCTGCAATCGAGCAGTACTTC	CASSKAAIEQYF
TRBJ2-1	TRBV11-2	.	.	TGTGCCAGCAGCTTGGAGGCATTTCTCAGTAATGAGCAGTTCTTC	CASSLEAFLSNEQFF
TRBJ2-3	TRBV28	.	.	TGTGCCAGCAGTTTTGAGTATTTATCCCCAGATACGCAGTATTTT	CASSFEYLSPDTQYF
TRBJ2-1	TRBV27	TRBD2	.	TGTGCCAGCAGTTTATTACAGACTAGCGGGAGTGGGGAGCAGTTCTTC	CASSLLQTSGSGEQFF
TRBJ2-7	TRBV9	TRBD2	.	TGTGCCAGCAGCGTAGCAGCGGGAGAATCCCGCTACGAGCAGTACTTC	CASSVAAGESRYEQYF